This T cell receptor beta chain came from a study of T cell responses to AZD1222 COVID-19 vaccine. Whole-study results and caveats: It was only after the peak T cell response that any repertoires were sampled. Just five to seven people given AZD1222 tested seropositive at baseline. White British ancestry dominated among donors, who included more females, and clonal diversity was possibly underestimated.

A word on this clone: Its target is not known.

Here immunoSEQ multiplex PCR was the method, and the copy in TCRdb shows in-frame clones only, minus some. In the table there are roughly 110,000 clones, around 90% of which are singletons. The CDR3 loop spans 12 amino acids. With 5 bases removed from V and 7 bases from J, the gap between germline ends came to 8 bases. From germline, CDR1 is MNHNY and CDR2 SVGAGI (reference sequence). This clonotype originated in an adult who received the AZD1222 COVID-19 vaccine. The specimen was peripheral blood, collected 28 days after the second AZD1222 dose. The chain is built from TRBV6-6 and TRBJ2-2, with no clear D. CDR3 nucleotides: TGTGCCAGCAGTCCACCTAACGGGGAGCTGTTTTTT. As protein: CASSPPNGELFF.